These 15 T cell receptor beta chains share one sample of origin, sequenced in a study of CD8+CD57+ T cells in acquired aplastic anemia. Profiling of TCR beta VDJ combinations and CDR3 sequences used genomic DNA as template. TCRdb recomputed calls from the reads with MiXCR, one row per CDR3 protein. The profile shows tens of thousands of distinct CDR3 sequences, 68% of them singletons. The sequenced material came from sorted CD4+, CD8+, or CD8+CD57+ T cells (not recorded which) from PBMCs. Receptor source: a human donor in good health, serving as a control.

This clonotype has a handful of counts. Mismatch with germline at one junction end may stem from a read error. V and J are TRBV4-2 and TRBJ2-1; 12 bases map to TRBD2. The CDR3 runs 15 residues. The germline V gene has CDR1 LGHNA and CDR2 YNFKEQ. CDR3: CASSQGLAGDNGQFF. The CDR3 DNA sequence: TGTGCCAGCAGCCAAGGACTAGCGGGAGACAATGGGCAGTTCTTC.

This rearrangement joins TRBV20-1 to TRBJ2-3, with a weak D call TRBD1 (5 bases). Germline loops: CDR1 DFQATT, CDR2 SNEGSKA (reference sequence). Trimming pared 7 bases from V and 0 bases from J, leaving 11 bases between. This CDR3 spans 13 amino acids. CDR3 nucleotides: TGCAGTGAAAGGGGCGGTAGCACAGATACGCAGTATTTT. Protein: CSERGGSTDTQYF.

The chain carries TRBV10-3 and TRBJ2-1; 9 nucleotides match TRBD2. Germline V CDR1 and CDR2: ENHRY, SYGVKD. The CDR3 contains 15 residues. The ends lost 10 bases at V and 0 bases at J; junction bases unmatched: 7. The CDR3 sequence: CATLTSGSSYNEQFF. In DNA form, the CDR3 reads TGTGCCACCTTGACTAGCGGAAGCTCCTACAATGAGCAGTTCTTC.

The chain recombines TRBV24-1 with TRBJ2-1; D ambiguous. The germline V and J ends were trimmed by 3 bases and 10 bases, with 9 bases remaining between them. The CDR3 totals 12 residues. Germline loops: CDR1 KGHDR, CDR2 SFDVKD. CDR3 sequence: CATSDPNEEQFF. The CDR3, as DNA: TGTGCCACCAGTGATCCAAATGAAGAGCAGTTCTTC.

This clonotype has a single count. The chain links TRBV19 to TRBJ2-1; D gene uncertain. The V and J ends lost 3 bases and 15 bases respectively, with 15 bases between them. The CDR3 contains 12 residues. Germline V gene sequence: CDR1 LNHDA, CDR2 SQIVND (reference sequence). CDR3 loop: CASSMNRQSRFF. As DNA, the CDR3 is TGTGCCAGTAGTATGAATCGTCAGTCGCGGTTCTTC.

Note on this clonotype: This may be a read error, as it is one base from a much larger clone. This rearrangement joins TRBV24-1 to TRBJ2-5; the match to TRBD1 covers 7 bases. CDR1 and CDR2 (germline): KGHDR, SFDVKD. The CDR3 is 14 residues long. The CDR3 coding sequence is TGTGCCAACAGTCTCGGACAGGTCCAAGAGACCCAGTACTTC. It specifies CANSLGQVQETQYF.

V usage is TRBV19 and J usage is TRBJ2-1; TRBD2 matches at 9 bases. The CDR3 totals 16 residues. Germline V gene lookup returns CDR1 LNHDA and CDR2 SQIVND (reference sequence). Losses at the gene ends were 9 bases for V and 6 bases for J; bases not matched to a gene: 15. CDR3: CASSPPRLAEANEQFF. The CDR3 coding sequence is TGTGCCAGCTCACCACCGAGACTAGCGGAGGCCAATGAGCAGTTCTTC.

This clonotype was detected a few times. The V and J genes are TRBV29-1 and TRBJ1-2; 9 nucleotides match TRBD1. Germline V lookup: CDR1 SQVTM, CDR2 ANQGSEA. V trimming: 6 bases; J trimming: 4 bases; junction bases outside the gene matches: 6. The CDR3 extends over 13 amino acids. The CDR3 region has the DNA TGCAGCGTGGGGACAGGGAGGGGCTATGGCTACACCTTC. It specifies CSVGTGRGYGYTF.

This clonotype was detected ten times or more. The V gene is TRBV3-1, the J gene TRBJ1-6; weak D call: TRBD1 (6 bases). Germline V CDR1 and CDR2: LGHDT, YNNKEL (reference sequence). The CDR3 has 16 amino acids. Trimming took 4 bases from V and 9 from J, leaving 19 bases between them. The DNA of the CDR3 is TGTGCCAGCAGCCCCGGACAGACGGATAGTGGTTCACCCCTCCACTTT. Protein sequence: CASSPGQTDSGSPLHF.

The chain is built from TRBV7-9 and TRBJ1-2; D may be TRBD1 (5 bases). The CDR3 has 13 residues. The germline V gene encodes CDR1 SEHNR and CDR2 FQNEAQ (reference sequence). V was shortened by 5 bases and J by 2 bases, with 9 bases between the two germline ends. The CDR3 loop is CASSPDSNYGYTF. DNA for the CDR3: TGTGCCAGCAGCCCCGACAGCAACTATGGCTACACCTTC.

The chain is built from TRBV20-1 and TRBJ2-7; TRBD1 might be the D (5 bases). Germline values: CDR1 DFQATT, CDR2 SNEGSKA (reference sequence). Trimming stripped 6 bases from V and 6 bases from J, with 18 bases between. The CDR3 extends over 13 amino acids. The CDR3 DNA is TGCAGTGCGGTCCTGGTTCCCACAGGCGAGCAGTACTTC. Translation gives CSAVLVPTGEQYF.

The rearrangement joins TRBV9 to TRBJ1-4, with TRBD1 identical over 11 bases. The V gene end was trimmed by 7 bases and the J gene end by 7 bases; junction bases not matched to a gene: 0. Germline values: CDR1 SGDLS, CDR2 YYNGEE. This CDR3 has 12 amino acids. The chain's CDR3 is CASGTGGEKLFF. CDR3 bases: TGTGCCAGCGGGACAGGGGGTGAAAAACTGTTTTTT.

This sequence joins TRBV7-2 and TRBJ2-1; weak D call: TRBD1 (5 bases). The CDR3 covers 13 residues. Germline V CDR1 and CDR2: SGHTA, FQGNSA. Trimming shortened V by 5 bases and J by 6 bases, and 11 bases separated the two germline ends. CDR3 residues: CASSPRTINEQFF. CDR3 in DNA: TGTGCCAGCAGCCCTAGGACAATCAATGAGCAGTTCTTC.

This chain joins TRBV2 and TRBJ1-1; D is unclear. Germline assignment: CDR1 SNHLY and CDR2 FYNNEI. Trimming took off 10 bases at V and 3 bases at J, with 12 bases between the two ends. The CDR3 spans 12 residues. CDR3 residues: CANQDRYTEAFF. The CDR3 DNA reads TGTGCCAACCAGGATCGGTACACTGAAGCTTTCTTT.

This clonotype occurred many times. The chain is built from TRBV6-4 and TRBJ1-5; D unclear. The CDR3 is made up of 13 amino acids. From germline, CDR1 is MRHNA and CDR2 SNTAGT. V lost 3 bases and J 3 bases, leaving 6 bases between the germline ends. CDR3 in amino acids: CASSERDNQPQHF. Written as DNA, the CDR3 is TGTGCCAGCAGTGAACGGGACAATCAGCCCCAGCATTTT.